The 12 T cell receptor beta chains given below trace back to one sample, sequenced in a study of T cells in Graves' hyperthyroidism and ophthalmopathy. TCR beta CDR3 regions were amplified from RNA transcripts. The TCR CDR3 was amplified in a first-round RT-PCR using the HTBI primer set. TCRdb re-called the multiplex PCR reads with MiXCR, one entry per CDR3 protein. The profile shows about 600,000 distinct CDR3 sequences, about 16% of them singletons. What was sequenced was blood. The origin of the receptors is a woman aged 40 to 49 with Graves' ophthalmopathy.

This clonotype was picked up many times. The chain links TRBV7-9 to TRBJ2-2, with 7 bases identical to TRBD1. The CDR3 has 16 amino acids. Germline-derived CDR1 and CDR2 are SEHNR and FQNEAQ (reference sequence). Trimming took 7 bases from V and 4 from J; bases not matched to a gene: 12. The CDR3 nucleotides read TGTGCCAGCACCATGAGCAGGGGGAGAGGCACCGGGGAGCTGTTTTTT. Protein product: CASTMSRGRGTGELFF.

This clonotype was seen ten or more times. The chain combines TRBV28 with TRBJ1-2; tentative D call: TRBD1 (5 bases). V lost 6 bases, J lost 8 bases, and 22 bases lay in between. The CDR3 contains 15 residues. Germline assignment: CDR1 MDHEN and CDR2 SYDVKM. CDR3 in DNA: TGTGCCAGCAGCCAACCCGGTCGCAGGGCGGGCGGCTACACCTTC. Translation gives CASSQPGRRAGGYTF.

The CDR3 bases are TGTGCCAGTAGTATGCGGGGACTAGCGGGGGGTAAAAGCTCCTACAATGAGCAGTTCTTC. It translates to CASSMRGLAGGKSSYNEQFF. The rearrangement uses TRBV19 and TRBJ2-1; 15 bases align to TRBD2. Germline CDR1 LNHDA, CDR2 SQIVND (reference sequence). The CDR3 has 20 amino acids. V lost 3 bases, J lost 0 bases, and 9 bases stayed unmatched.

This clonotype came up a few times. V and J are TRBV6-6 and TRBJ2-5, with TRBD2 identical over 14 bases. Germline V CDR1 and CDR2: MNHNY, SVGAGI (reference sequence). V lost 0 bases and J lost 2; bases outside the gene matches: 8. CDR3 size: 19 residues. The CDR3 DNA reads TGTGCCAGCAGTTACTCAACAGGTGGACTAGCGGGGGGTCAAGAGACCCAGTACTTC. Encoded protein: CASSYSTGGLAGGQETQYF.

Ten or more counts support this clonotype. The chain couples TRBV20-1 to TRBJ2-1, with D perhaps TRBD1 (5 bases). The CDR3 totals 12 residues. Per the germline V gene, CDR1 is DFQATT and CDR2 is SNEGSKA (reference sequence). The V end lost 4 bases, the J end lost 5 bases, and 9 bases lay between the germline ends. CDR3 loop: CSANDRDNEQFF. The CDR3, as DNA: TGCAGTGCTAACGACAGAGACAATGAGCAGTTCTTC.

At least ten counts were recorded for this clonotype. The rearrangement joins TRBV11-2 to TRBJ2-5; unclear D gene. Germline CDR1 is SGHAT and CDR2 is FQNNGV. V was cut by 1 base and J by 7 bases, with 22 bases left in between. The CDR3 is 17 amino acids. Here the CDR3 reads CASSLVDSTASAGTQYF. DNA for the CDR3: TGTGCCAGCAGCTTAGTGGATAGCACGGCCTCGGCAGGGACCCAGTACTTC.

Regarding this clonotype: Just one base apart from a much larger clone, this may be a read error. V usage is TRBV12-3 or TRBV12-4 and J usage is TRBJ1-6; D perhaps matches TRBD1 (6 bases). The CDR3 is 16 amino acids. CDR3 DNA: TGTGCCAGCAGCTTTCTCCCGAACAACAGGGATTCACTCCTCCACTTT. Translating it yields CASSFLPNNRDSLLHF.

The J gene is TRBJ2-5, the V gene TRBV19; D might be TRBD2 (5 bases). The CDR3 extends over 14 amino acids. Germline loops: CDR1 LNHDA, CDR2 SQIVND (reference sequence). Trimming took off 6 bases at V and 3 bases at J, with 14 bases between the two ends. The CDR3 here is CASRRRGREETQYF. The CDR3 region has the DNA TGTGCCAGTAGGCGCCGGGGAAGGGAAGAGACCCAGTACTTC.

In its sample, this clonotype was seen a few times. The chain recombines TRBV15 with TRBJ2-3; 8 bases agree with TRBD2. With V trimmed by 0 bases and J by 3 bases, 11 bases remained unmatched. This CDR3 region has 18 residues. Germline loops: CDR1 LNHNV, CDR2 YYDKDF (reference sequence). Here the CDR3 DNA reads TGTGCCACCAGCAGAGATGAAGCTCGGGAGGGCCGAACAGATACGCAGTATTTT. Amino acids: CATSRDEAREGRTDTQYF.

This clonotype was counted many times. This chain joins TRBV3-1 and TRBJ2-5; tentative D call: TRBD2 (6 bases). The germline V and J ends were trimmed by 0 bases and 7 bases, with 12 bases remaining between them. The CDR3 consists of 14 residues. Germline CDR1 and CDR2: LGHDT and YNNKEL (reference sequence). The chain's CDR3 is CASSQDWPAGTQYF. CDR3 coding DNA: TGTGCCAGCAGCCAAGATTGGCCAGCGGGGACCCAGTACTTC.

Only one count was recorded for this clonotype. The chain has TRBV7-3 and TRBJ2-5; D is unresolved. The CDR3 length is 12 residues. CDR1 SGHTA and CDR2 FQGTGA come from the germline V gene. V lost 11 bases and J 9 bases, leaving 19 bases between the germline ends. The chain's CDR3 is CAVRLSMSSQYF. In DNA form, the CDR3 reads TGTGCCGTACGGCTTAGTATGTCATCCCAGTACTTC.

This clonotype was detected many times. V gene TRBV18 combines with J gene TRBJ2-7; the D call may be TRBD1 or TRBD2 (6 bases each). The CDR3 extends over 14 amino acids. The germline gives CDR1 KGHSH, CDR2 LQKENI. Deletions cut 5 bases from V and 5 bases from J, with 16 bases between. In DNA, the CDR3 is TGTGCCAGCTCAATTCGACAGGAGGGGGACGAGCAGTACTTC. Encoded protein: CASSIRQEGDEQYF. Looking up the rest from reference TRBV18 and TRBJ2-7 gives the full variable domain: NAGVMQNPRHLVRRRGQEARLRCSPMKGHSHVYWYRQLPEEGLKFMVYLQKENIIDESGMPKERFSAEFPKEGPSILRIQQVVRGDSAAYFCASSIRQEGDEQYFGPGTRLTVT.